Following are 29 T cell receptor beta chains from one sample sequenced in a study of OX40 agonist ivuxolimab in advanced cancers. Method: immunoSEQ multiplex PCR; TCRdb's copy keeps in-frame clones and lacks some. The sample comprises around 25,000 clones, around 81% of which are singletons, and around a quarter rests with the top ten. The sample in question was CD4+ or CD8+ T cells sorted from blood, obtained in a trial of the OX40 agonist ivuxolimab. These receptors were obtained from an adult with an advanced solid tumor such as melanoma, head and neck, liver or kidney cancer.

The chain is built from TRBV9 and TRBJ2-7; a possible D gene is TRBD1 (7 bases). This CDR3 contains 14 residues. The V end was cut by 7 bases, the J end by 6 bases, with 20 bases between. Germline loops: CDR1 SGDLS, CDR2 YYNGEE. The CDR3 DNA follows: TGTGCCAGCGGAGGGGGCCACAACGAGGGCGAGCAGTACTTC. Residues: CASGGGHNEGEQYF.

The gene calls are TRBV4-2 and TRBJ2-7; 9 positions agree with TRBD2. The CDR3 is made up of 16 amino acids. The ends lost 3 bases at V and 1 base at J; junction bases unmatched: 7. Germline V gene sequence: CDR1 LGHNA, CDR2 YNFKEQ. The DNA of the CDR3 is TGTGCCAGCAGCCAGCCCGGGCGGGGGGGGTCCTACGAGCAGTACTTC. This codes for CASSQPGRGGSYEQYF.

This clone has just one count. V is TRBV6-5 and J is TRBJ2-1; no clear D. V lost 4 bases and J lost 7, with 14 bases in between. The germline gives CDR1 MNHEY, CDR2 SVGAGI. The CDR3 sequence is 14 residues long. CDR3 in DNA: TGTGCCAGCAGTTCCACAGAAACCAGAAATGAGCAGTTCTTC. It encodes CASSSTETRNEQFF.

The rearrangement joins TRBV19 to TRBJ2-3; D may be TRBD1 or TRBD2 (5 bases each). The CDR3 has 14 residues. Germline CDR1 LNHDA, CDR2 SQIVND (reference sequence). V was trimmed by 2 bases and J by 4 bases, leaving 10 bases between them. For the CDR3, the DNA is TGTGCCAGTAGTATATGGGGACCCTCAGATACGCAGTATTTT. Its translation: CASSIWGPSDTQYF.

The rearrangement links TRBV5-4 to TRBJ2-7; D is possibly TRBD2 (6 bases). The CDR3 is made up of 15 amino acids. Trimming took 3 bases from V and 5 from J, leaving 18 bases between them. Germline V CDR1 and CDR2: SGHNT, YYREEE (reference sequence). DNA of the CDR3: TGTGCCAGCAGCTCATCGGGACTCCCAATGGACGAGCAGTACTTC. Its protein is CASSSSGLPMDEQYF.

The gene calls are TRBV7-6 and TRBJ2-7, with TRBD1 matching 7 bases. This CDR3 comprises 16 residues. The germline V gene has CDR1 SGHVS and CDR2 FNYEAQ. V lost 5 bases, J lost 2 bases, and 12 bases stayed unmatched. The CDR3 here is CASSHRTGKATYEQYF. DNA of the CDR3: TGTGCCAGCAGCCACCGGACAGGCAAAGCTACCTACGAGCAGTACTTC.

This clone was counted a few times. The rearrangement links TRBV7-9 to TRBJ2-7; 8 bases fit TRBD1. With 5 bases clipped from V and 2 bases from J, the junction kept 5 bases outside the gene matches. Germline values: CDR1 SEHNR, CDR2 FQNEAQ (reference sequence). The CDR3 runs 14 residues. The CDR3 DNA reads as TGTGCCAGCAGCCACCGGGGACAGGCCTACGAGCAGTACTTC. It translates to CASSHRGQAYEQYF. Supplemented by reference TRBV7-9 and TRBJ2-7, the full variable domain reads DTGVSQNPRHKITKRGQNVTFRCDPISEHNRLYWYRQTLGQGPEFLTYFQNEAQLEKSRLLSDRFSAERPKGSFSTLEIQRTEQGDSAMYLCASSHRGQAYEQYFGPGTRLTVT.

The chain couples TRBV7-9 to TRBJ1-5, with D possibly TRBD1 on 6 matching bases. There are 14 residues in the CDR3. Trimming stripped 7 bases from V and 2 bases from J, with 12 bases between. Germline CDR1 and CDR2: SEHNR and FQNEAQ (reference sequence). This CDR3 is CASTQSGGNQPQHF. The CDR3, as DNA: TGTGCCAGCACCCAATCAGGGGGCAATCAGCCCCAGCATTTT.

This clone is medium-sized by share. This same CDR3 is encoded by further DNA sequences in the sample. The gene calls are TRBV27 and TRBJ1-1; 8 nucleotides align to TRBD1. The CDR3 runs to 15 residues. V gave up 5 bases and J gave up 1 base; unmatched junction bases: 6. Germline-derived CDR1 and CDR2 are MNHEY and SMNVEV (reference sequence). This chain's CDR3 is CASSLSGTGNTEAFF. In DNA, the CDR3 is TGTGCCAGCAGTCTCTCCGGGACAGGGAACACTGAAGCTTTCTTT.

This rearrangement joins TRBV6-5 to TRBJ1-1; D is unclear. V was pared by 2 bases and J by 5 bases, with 12 bases between. Germline loops: CDR1 MNHEY, CDR2 SVGAGI. CDR3 length: 14 residues. CDR3 protein: CASSYGGDGTEAFF. The CDR3 DNA reads TGTGCCAGCAGTTACGGTGGGGATGGGACTGAAGCTTTCTTT.

The CDR3 loop is CASSPDAGTYEQYF. The CDR3 DNA follows: TGCGCCAGCAGCCCTGACGCAGGGACATACGAGCAGTACTTC. V and J are TRBV4-3 and TRBJ2-7; D may be TRBD1 (6 bases). V lost 4 bases to trimming and J lost 4 bases, with 14 bases between them. Germline V lookup: CDR1 LGHNA, CDR2 YSLEER. The CDR3 sequence is 14 residues long.

The J gene is TRBJ2-1, the V gene TRBV29-1; D remains unclear. The V gene lost 4 bases and the J gene lost 6 bases, with 16 bases spanning the gap. The CDR3 has 14 residues. From germline, CDR1 is SQVTM and CDR2 ANQGSEA. This chain's CDR3 is CSVVLSDRANEQFF. The CDR3 bases are TGCAGCGTTGTATTGTCTGATAGGGCCAATGAGCAGTTCTTC.

This chain uses TRBV7-8 with TRBJ1-2; D is possibly TRBD1 (5 bases). With 6 bases removed from V and 5 bases from J, the gap between germline ends came to 13 bases. This CDR3 comprises 13 residues. Germline V gene sequence: CDR1 SGHVS, CDR2 FQNEAQ. Here the CDR3 reads CASRTPGLYGYTF. CDR3 in DNA: TGTGCCAGCAGAACACCGGGACTTTATGGCTACACCTTC.

This chain joins TRBV4-2 and TRBJ2-4; D possibly corresponds to TRBD1 (7 bases). The CDR3 is 18 residues long. Germline values: CDR1 LGHNA, CDR2 YNFKEQ. Between the trimmed V and J ends, which lost 1 base and 1 base, there was a span of 17 bases. CDR3 sequence reads: CASSQVEGALWAKNIQYF. CDR3 nucleotides: TGTGCCAGCAGCCAAGTGGAGGGGGCGCTTTGGGCCAAAAACATTCAGTACTTC.

The gene calls are TRBV2 and TRBJ2-1; 9 nucleotides agree with TRBD1. Germline V gene lookup returns CDR1 SNHLY and CDR2 FYNNEI. The CDR3 contains 13 residues. Trimming took 9 bases from V and 4 from J; bases not matched to a gene: 4. The CDR3 DNA follows: TGTGCCAGTGGGACAGGGCGGTACAATGAGCAGTTCTTC. This gives the protein CASGTGRYNEQFF.

This clone was seen a handful of times. The chain carries TRBV4-1 and TRBJ1-5, with 8 bases lining up with TRBD1. Germline loops: CDR1 MGHRA, CDR2 YSYEKL. This CDR3 is built from 16 residues. With 0 bases clipped from V and 8 bases from J, the junction kept 9 bases outside the gene matches. DNA of the CDR3: TGCGCCAGCAGCCAAGAAGGGACAGGAGGCGGGGAGCCCCAGCATTTT. It is translated as CASSQEGTGGGEPQHF.

The chain joins TRBV11-2 to TRBJ2-2; D is perhaps TRBD2 (6 bases). The V gene lost 2 bases and the J gene lost 6 bases, with 7 bases spanning the gap. Germline V lookup: CDR1 SGHAT, CDR2 FQNNGV. This CDR3 has 13 residues. This chain's CDR3 is CASSLSGSGELFF. The CDR3 coding sequence is TGTGCCAGCAGCTTAAGCGGGTCCGGGGAGCTGTTTTTT.

This chain connects TRBV9 to TRBJ1-2; D unclear. CDR1 is SGDLS, CDR2 YYNGEE, per germline. V lost 6 bases and J lost 8, with 11 bases in between. This CDR3 spans 11 amino acids. The CDR3 spells CASNGLYGYTF. CDR3 bases: TGTGCCAGCAACGGGCTCTACGGCTACACCTTC.

The CDR3 region is CASTPLGDPYNEQFF. DNA for the CDR3: TGTGCCAGCACTCCTTTAGGGGACCCCTACAATGAGCAGTTCTTC. The rearrangement joins TRBV27 to TRBJ2-1; D may correspond to TRBD1 or TRBD2 (5 bases each). The V gene lost 7 bases and the J gene lost 2 bases, with 15 bases spanning the gap. Per germline, CDR1 MNHEY and CDR2 SMNVEV (reference sequence). The CDR3 is made up of 15 amino acids.

J is TRBJ1-6 and V is TRBV7-4, with 7 bases identical to TRBD1. V dropped 5 bases and J dropped 6; count of bases not matched to a gene: 13. CDR1 is SGHVT and CDR2 is SQSDAQ in the germline V gene. The length of the CDR3 is 17 residues. The CDR3 loop reads CASSTHDREGSNSPLHF. The CDR3 coding sequence is TGTGCCAGCAGCACCCATGACAGGGAGGGAAGTAATTCACCCCTCCACTTT.

This clone has only a few counts. The rearrangement links TRBV9 to TRBJ1-1; no definite D call. V shed 3 bases and J shed 5 bases, with 2 bases lying between them. This CDR3 region has 10 residues. Germline CDR1 is SGDLS and CDR2 is YYNGEE. Here the CDR3 DNA reads TGTGCCAGCAGCGGGACTGAAGCTTTCTTT. Its translation: CASSGTEAFF.

In its sample, this clone was seen a few times. The V call is TRBV27, the J call TRBJ2-1; TRBD1 is a possible D gene (6 bases). The V gene lost 6 bases and the J gene lost 5 bases, with 11 bases spanning the gap. CDR1 and CDR2 from the germline V gene are MNHEY and SMNVEV (reference sequence). This CDR3 is 13 amino acids long. Here the CDR3 DNA reads TGTGCCAGCAGCCGGGGACAAAACAATGAGCAGTTCTTC. Its protein product is CASSRGQNNEQFF.

This clone has just a few counts. The chain combines TRBV19 with TRBJ1-5; a weak D match, TRBD1 (6 bases). V was pared by 1 base and J by 1 base, with 8 bases between. Germline CDR1 LNHDA, CDR2 SQIVND (reference sequence). CDR3 length equals 15 residues. The CDR3 protein is CASSIVGASNQPQHF. In nucleotides, the CDR3 is TGTGCCAGTAGTATAGTGGGGGCCAGCAATCAGCCCCAGCATTTT.

This clone was observed a few times. J is TRBJ1-2 and V is TRBV10-3; possibly TRBD1 for D (6 bases). The germline gives CDR1 ENHRY, CDR2 SYGVKD. The CDR3 is 15 amino acids. The V end was cut by 0 bases, the J end by 2 bases, with 10 bases between. CDR3 DNA sequence: TGTGCCATCAGTGAGTCTCGGGGACAAAACTATGGCTACACCTTC. It yields the protein CAISESRGQNYGYTF.

This chain connects TRBV5-4 to TRBJ2-5; D may be TRBD2 (6 bases). The germline V and J ends were trimmed by 3 bases and 2 bases, with 17 bases remaining between them. This CDR3 has 16 amino acids. CDR1 and CDR2 from the germline V gene are SGHNT and YYREEE (reference sequence). The chain's CDR3 is CASSSLPGLIQETQYF. The CDR3 DNA sequence: TGTGCCAGCAGCTCCCTCCCGGGACTGATACAAGAGACCCAGTACTTC.

This clone appeared a single time. The chain uses TRBV5-6 and TRBJ2-2; 9 bases fit TRBD1. The V gene's germline CDR1 is SGHDT and CDR2 YYEEEE. CDR3 length: 15 amino acids. With V trimmed by 0 bases and J by 6 bases, 3 bases remained unmatched. The CDR3 region is CASSLEQGAAGELFF. CDR3 DNA: TGTGCCAGCAGCTTGGAACAGGGGGCGGCCGGGGAGCTGTTTTTT.

The genes are TRBV2 and TRBJ2-3; 7 bases agree with TRBD1. The CDR3 totals 19 residues. The germline CDR1 and CDR2 sequences are SNHLY and FYNNEI. After removal of 3 bases from V and 1 base from J, the junction contained 16 bases not matched to a gene. CDR3 residues: CASSDMGQREGSGTDTQYF. The CDR3 nucleotides are TGTGCCAGCAGTGATATGGGACAGCGAGAGGGTAGTGGCACAGATACGCAGTATTTT.

J is TRBJ2-1 and V is TRBV27, with D unresolved. The germline CDR1 and CDR2 sequences are MNHEY and SMNVEV (reference sequence). CDR3 size: 14 residues. Trimming removed 5 bases from V and 3 bases from J, with 11 bases in between. CDR3 loop: CASSRDQLYNEQFF. The DNA for the CDR3 is TGTGCCAGCAGTCGTGACCAACTCTACAATGAGCAGTTCTTC.

The V and J genes are TRBV11-2 and TRBJ1-1; D may be TRBD1 (6 bases). This CDR3 comprises 12 residues. Germline CDR1 SGHAT, CDR2 FQNNGV. V lost 2 bases to trimming and J lost 8 bases, with 9 bases between them. This CDR3 reads CASSLNREEAFF. For the CDR3, the DNA is TGTGCCAGCAGCTTAAACAGGGAAGAAGCTTTCTTT.